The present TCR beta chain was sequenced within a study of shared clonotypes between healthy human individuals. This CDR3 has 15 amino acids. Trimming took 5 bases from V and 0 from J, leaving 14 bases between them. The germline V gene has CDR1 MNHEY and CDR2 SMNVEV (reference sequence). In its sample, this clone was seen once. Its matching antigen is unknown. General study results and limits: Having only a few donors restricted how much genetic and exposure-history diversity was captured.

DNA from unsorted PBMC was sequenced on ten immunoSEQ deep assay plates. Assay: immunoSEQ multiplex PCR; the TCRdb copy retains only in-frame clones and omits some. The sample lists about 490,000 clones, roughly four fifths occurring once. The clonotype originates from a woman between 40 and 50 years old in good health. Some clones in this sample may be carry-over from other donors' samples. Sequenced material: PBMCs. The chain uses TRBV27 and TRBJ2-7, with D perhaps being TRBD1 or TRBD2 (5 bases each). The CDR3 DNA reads TGTGCCAGCAGTGGGGGACGTCCGAGCTCCTACGAGCAGTACTTC. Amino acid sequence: CASSGGRPSSYEQYF.